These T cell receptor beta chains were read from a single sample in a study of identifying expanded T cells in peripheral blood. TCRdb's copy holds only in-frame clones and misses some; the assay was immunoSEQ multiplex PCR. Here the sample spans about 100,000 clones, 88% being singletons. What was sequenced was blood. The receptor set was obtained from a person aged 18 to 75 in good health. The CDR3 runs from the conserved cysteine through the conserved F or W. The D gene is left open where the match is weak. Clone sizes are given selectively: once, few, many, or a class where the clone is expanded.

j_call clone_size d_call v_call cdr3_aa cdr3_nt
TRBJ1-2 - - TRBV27 CASTRSEGSNYGYTF TGTGCCAGCACCCGTTCGGAGGGGAGTAACTATGGCTACACCTTC
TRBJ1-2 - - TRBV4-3 CASSQDSGNYGYTF TGCGCCAGCAGCCAAGATTCAGGGAACTATGGCTACACCTTC
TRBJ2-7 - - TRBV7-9 CASSHDPRQQQYF TGTGCCAGCAGCCACGACCCGAGACAGCAGCAGTACTTC
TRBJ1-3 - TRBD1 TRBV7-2 CASSKQGDSGNTIYF TGTGCCAGCAGCAAACAGGGGGACTCTGGAAACACCATATATTTT
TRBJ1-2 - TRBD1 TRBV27 CASSYISGTEGLYGYTF TGTGCCAGCAGTTACATATCCGGGACAGAAGGGCTCTATGGCTACACCTTC
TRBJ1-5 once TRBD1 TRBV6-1 CASSGQGAGQPQHF TGTGCCAGCAGCGGACAGGGGGCAGGACAGCCCCAGCATTTT
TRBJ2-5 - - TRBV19 CASSIREQPETQYF TGTGCCAGTAGTATTCGGGAACAACCAGAGACCCAGTACTTC
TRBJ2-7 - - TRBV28 CASSFTDGRNGEQYF TGTGCCAGCAGTTTCACGGACGGGCGAAATGGCGAGCAGTACTTC
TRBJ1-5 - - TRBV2 CASRFQGNQPQHF TGTGCCAGCAGATTCCAGGGTAATCAGCCCCAGCATTTT
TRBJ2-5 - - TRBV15 CATSTPGLRETQYF TGTGCCACCAGCACCCCAGGGCTGCGAGAGACCCAGTACTTC
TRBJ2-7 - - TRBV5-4 CASSPSNMGPMSYEQYF TGTGCCAGCAGCCCGTCCAATATGGGGCCGATGTCCTACGAGCAGTACTTC
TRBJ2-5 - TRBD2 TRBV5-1 CASSGGGRRETQYF TGCGCCAGCAGCGGCGGGGGGAGAAGGGAGACCCAGTACTTC
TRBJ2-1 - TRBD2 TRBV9 CASSSSGTSGGYQFF TGTGCCAGCAGCTCGTCCGGGACTAGCGGGGGCTACCAGTTCTTC
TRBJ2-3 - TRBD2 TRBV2 CASRRSGGATDTQYF TGTGCCAGCAGGCGAAGCGGGGGGGCCACAGATACGCAGTATTTT
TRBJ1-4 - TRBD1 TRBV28 CASSAQGANEKLFF TGTGCCAGCAGCGCACAGGGGGCTAATGAAAAACTGTTTTTT
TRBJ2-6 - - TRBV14 CASSPWRNVLTF TGTGCCAGCAGCCCCTGGCGCAACGTCCTGACTTTC
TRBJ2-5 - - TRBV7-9 CASSFLEETQYF TGTGCCAGCAGCTTTCTTGAGGAGACCCAGTACTTC
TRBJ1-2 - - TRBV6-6 CASGGAERPIYGYTF TGTGCCAGCGGGGGGGCGGAGCGTCCGATCTATGGCTACACCTTC
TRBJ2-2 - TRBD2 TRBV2 CASRARREVFSTGELFF TGTGCCAGCAGGGCTCGACGGGAGGTGTTTAGCACCGGGGAGCTGTTTTTT
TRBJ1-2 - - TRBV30 CAWSTYRVNYGYTF TGTGCCTGGAGTACATACAGGGTTAACTATGGCTACACCTTC
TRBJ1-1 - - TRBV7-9 CASSFQDSNTEAFF TGTGCCAGCAGCTTCCAGGACAGTAACACTGAAGCTTTCTTT
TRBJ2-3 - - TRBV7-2 CASSPGPYTDTQYF TGTGCCAGCAGCCCCGGACCCTACACAGATACGCAGTATTTT
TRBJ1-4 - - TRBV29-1 CSVEANGQSNEKLFF TGCAGCGTTGAAGCGAACGGACAGAGCAATGAAAAACTGTTTTTT
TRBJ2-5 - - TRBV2 CASSEFGETQYF TGTGCCAGCAGTGAATTTGGGGAGACCCAGTACTTC
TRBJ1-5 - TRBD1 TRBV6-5 CASSPGQGNQPQHF TGTGCCAGCAGTCCGGGACAGGGGAATCAGCCCCAGCATTTT
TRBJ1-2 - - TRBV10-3 CAISKPGPNYGYTF TGTGCCATCAGCAAACCGGGACCGAACTATGGCTACACCTTC
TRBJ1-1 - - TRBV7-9 CASSVTGLNTEAFF TGTGCCAGCAGCGTGACAGGCTTGAACACTGAAGCTTTCTTT
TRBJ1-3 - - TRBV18 CASSPRGSGNTIYF TGTGCCAGCTCACCAAGGGGCTCTGGAAACACCATATATTTT
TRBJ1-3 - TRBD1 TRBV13 CASSLGPDRGRGSGNTIYF TGTGCCAGCAGCTTAGGCCCGGACAGGGGGCGCGGGTCTGGAAACACCATATATTTT
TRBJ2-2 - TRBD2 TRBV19 CASSETSGSTGELFF TGTGCCAGTAGTGAAACTAGCGGGAGTACCGGGGAGCTGTTTTTT
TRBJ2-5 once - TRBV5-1 CASSFNEETQYF TGCGCCAGCAGCTTTAACGAAGAGACCCAGTACTTC
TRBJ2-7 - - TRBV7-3 CASSSSSLGGEQYF TGTGCCAGCAGCTCAAGCTCGTTGGGTGGGGAGCAGTACTTC
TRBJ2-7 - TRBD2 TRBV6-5 CASSSSGNYEQYF TGTGCCAGCTCCTCTAGCGGGAACTACGAGCAGTACTTC
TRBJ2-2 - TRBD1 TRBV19 CASSMTGSTGELFF TGTGCCAGTAGTATGACAGGGAGCACCGGGGAGCTGTTTTTT
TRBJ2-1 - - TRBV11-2 CASSLGTVDEQFF TGTGCCAGCAGCTTAGGGACTGTGGATGAGCAGTTCTTC
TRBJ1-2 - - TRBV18 CASSPPSSTEFYGYTF TGTGCCAGCTCACCTCCCAGCTCGACAGAGTTCTATGGCTACACCTTC
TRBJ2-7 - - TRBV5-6 CASSPGLEHPKTYEQYF TGTGCCAGCAGCCCTGGGTTGGAACACCCGAAAACCTACGAGCAGTACTTC
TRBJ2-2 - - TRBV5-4 CASSQKPTGELFF TGTGCCAGCAGCCAGAAACCAACCGGGGAGCTGTTTTTT
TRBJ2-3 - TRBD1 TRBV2 CASSERGQGFTDTQYF TGTGCCAGCAGTGAAAGGGGACAGGGTTTCACAGATACGCAGTATTTT
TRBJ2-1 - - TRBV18 CASSPGLVNEQFF TGTGCCAGCTCACCAGGTCTAGTCAATGAGCAGTTCTTC
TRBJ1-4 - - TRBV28 CASSGTKWEKLFF TGTGCCAGCAGCGGGACAAAATGGGAAAAACTGTTTTTT
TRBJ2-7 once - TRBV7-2 CASSLTGGAVTHEQYF TGTGCCAGCAGCTTAACCGGGGGCGCGGTTACCCACGAGCAGTACTTC
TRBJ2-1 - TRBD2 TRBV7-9 CASSFPSGGPPWNEQFF TGTGCCAGCAGTTTTCCATCGGGGGGACCACCTTGGAATGAGCAGTTCTTC
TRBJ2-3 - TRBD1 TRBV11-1 CASSPRQGRRDTQYF TGTGCCAGCAGCCCCCGACAGGGCCGGAGAGATACGCAGTATTTT
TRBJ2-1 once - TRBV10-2 CATEDGPGEQFF TGCGCCACCGAGGACGGGCCGGGTGAGCAGTTCTTC
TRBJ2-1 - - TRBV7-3 CASSPAWPRGEQFF TGTGCCAGCAGCCCCGCATGGCCGCGTGGTGAGCAGTTCTTC
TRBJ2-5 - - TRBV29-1 CSVVTWGVQETQYF TGCAGCGTCGTTACATGGGGGGTGCAAGAGACCCAGTACTTC
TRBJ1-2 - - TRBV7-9 CASSPVEPGSGYTF TGTGCCAGCAGTCCAGTGGAACCCGGGAGTGGCTACACCTTC
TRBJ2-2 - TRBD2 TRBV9 CASSVELAGDTGELFF TGTGCCAGCAGCGTAGAACTAGCGGGGGACACCGGGGAGCTGTTTTTT
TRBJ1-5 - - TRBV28 CASDEKGQPQHF TGTGCCAGCGACGAGAAGGGTCAGCCCCAGCATTTT